Listed below are T cell receptor beta chains from one sample, sequenced in a study of blood T cell repertoires in COVID-19. Profiling relied on immunoSEQ multiplex PCR, and the TCRdb table lists in-frame clones only, not all of them. The sample contains 55,000 to 75,000 clones, about 81% of which appear only once. Sequenced material: peripheral blood. The receptors were sampled from a human donor in a cohort sampled during active COVID-19. The CDR3 runs from the conserved cysteine through the conserved F or W. The D gene is left open where the match is weak. Some rows mark clone size as missing; the rest say once, few, many or name a class of expanded clone.

TRBJ2-1	-	-	TRBV2	TGTGCCAGCGGCGGGGCAGGGCAGTTCTTC	CASGGAGQFF
TRBJ2-6	-	-	TRBV18	TGTGCCAGCTCACCATCGGGGGCTGGGGCCAACGTCCTGACTTTC	CASSPSGAGANVLTF
TRBJ2-3	-	-	TRBV28	TGTGCCAGCAGCCTTGCGGGGTCGGGGGTAGATACGCAGTATTTT	CASSLAGSGVDTQYF
TRBJ2-1	TRBD2	-	TRBV7-8	TGTGCCAGCAGCTTAGGGCTAGCGGGCTACAATGAGCAGTTCTTC	CASSLGLAGYNEQFF
TRBJ1-2	TRBD1	-	TRBV19	TGTGCCAGTAAATCTTTAAGACCAGGGGGCACACTTAACTATGGCTACACCTTC	CASKSLRPGGTLNYGYTF
TRBJ2-7	TRBD1	few	TRBV28	TGTGCCAGCAGATCAAGCCGGGGACAGGGGGGGGTCGAGCAGTACTTC	CASRSSRGQGGVEQYF
TRBJ2-5	TRBD2	-	TRBV7-3	TGTGCCAGCAGCCTAGCGGGAGGCCACCAAGAGACCCAGTACTTC	CASSLAGGHQETQYF
TRBJ2-7	-	-	TRBV20-1	TGCAGTGTCAATCCCTACGAGCAGTACTTC	CSVNPYEQYF
TRBJ2-2	-	-	TRBV19	TGTGCCAGTAGTCTATTAGTGAGCGGGGAGCTGTTTTTT	CASSLLVSGELFF
TRBJ2-5	TRBD2	-	TRBV5-1	TGCGCCAGCAGCTGGACTAGCGGCCAAGAGACCCAGTACTTC	CASSWTSGQETQYF
TRBJ2-2	-	few	TRBV11-2	TGTGCCAGCAGCTTACTAGCGAGCACCGGGGAGCTGTTTTTT	CASSLLASTGELFF
TRBJ1-5	-	-	TRBV4-1	TGCGCCAGCAGCCAAGATCTAATTCAGCCCCAGCATTTT	CASSQDLIQPQHF
TRBJ2-3	-	-	TRBV7-3	TGTGCCAGCAGCCCAGCTAGCGAGGCAGATACGCAGTATTTT	CASSPASEADTQYF
TRBJ1-6	-	few	TRBV5-1	TGCGCCAGCAGCTTCCGAGCAGGGTTAAATTCACCCCTCCACTTT	CASSFRAGLNSPLHF
TRBJ1-1	-	-	TRBV4-3	TGCGCCAGCAGCCAAGACCGGACGGGAGGAGGCACTGAAGCTTTCTTT	CASSQDRTGGGTEAFF
TRBJ1-2	-	once	TRBV28	TGTGCCAGCAGTCCGTCCTCGGGGACAAATGGCTACACCTTC	CASSPSSGTNGYTF
TRBJ1-2	-	-	TRBV18	TGTGCCAGCTCACCAACAGGGCAGGGCTATGGCTACACCTTC	CASSPTGQGYGYTF
TRBJ2-1	TRBD2	medium-sized	TRBV5-4	TGTGCCAGCAGCCCAGTAACTAGCGGGAGGGCCGCCAATGAGCAGTTCTTC	CASSPVTSGRAANEQFF
TRBJ1-1	TRBD1	-	TRBV28	TGTGCCAGCAGTTCCATACAGGGGAAAAGGCGGACTGAAGCTTTCTTT	CASSSIQGKRRTEAFF